This entry describes one T cell receptor beta chain. Its antigen is undetermined. This entry belongs to a study of T cell repertoires in cytomegalovirus infection. Whole-study findings and limits: CMV carriers having the relevant HLA were flagged by cumulative public TCR beta family frequency. In two of eight donors, the top clonotype was HLA-C-restricted CMV-specific.

The V gene's germline CDR1 is LGHNT and CDR2 FRNRAP. The CDR3 spans 15 residues. V gave up 7 bases and J gave up 7 bases, with 22 bases separating them. TCRdb independently ran MiXCR on the reads; one entry per CDR3 protein. The sample shows more than 85,000 distinct CDR3 sequences, about a quarter of them seen only once. The material sequenced was CD8+ T cells from PBMCs. The TCR was taken from a human donor in good health (CMV status not recorded). Some clones in this sample may be carry-over from other donors' samples. The rearrangement links TRBV12-5 to TRBJ1-2; D uncertain. CDR3 nucleotides: TGTGCTAGTGCCTCGGGAGGGCCCCGTAAAGGTGGCTACACCTTC. Encoded protein: CASASGGPRKGGYTF. Variable domain in full (rest from reference TRBV12-5 and TRBJ1-2): DARVTQTPRHKVTEMGQEVTMRCQPILGHNTVFWYRQTMMQGLELLAYFRNRAPLDDSGMPKDRFSAEMPDATLATLKIQPSEPRDSAVYFCASASGGPRKGGYTFGSGTRLTVV.